Sequencing of this T cell receptor (beta chain) was carried out in a study of CD8+CD57+ T cells in acquired aplastic anemia. General observations from the study: The diversity of CD8+CD57+ cells in patients was lower than that of total CD4+ and CD8+ pools. There were 25 to 35 CD8+ CDR3 sequences that occurred in both patients and controls.

This clonotype has at least ten counts. What it binds is unknown. Trimming stripped 5 bases from V and 9 bases from J, with 14 bases between. Germline assignment: CDR1 ENHRY and CDR2 SYGVKD. The CDR3 consists of 13 residues. Before being chosen for sequencing, patients had shown CD8+CD57+ cell expansion by flow cytometry. CD8+CD57+ cells enriched with beads gave a mean 1.6 ug DNA. Genomic DNA, serving as template, underwent TCR beta VDJ and CDR3 profiling. TCRdb re-analysed the reads in MiXCR, keeping a single row per CDR3 protein. This table has roughly 17,000 distinct CDR3 sequences, 37% appearing once.

Sequenced input: CD8+CD57+ T cells sorted from PBMCs. As for subset: bead-enriched CD8+CD57+ effector memory T cells from SAA patients. The rearrangement joins TRBV10-3 to TRBJ2-1, with D perhaps given as TRBD1 or TRBD2 (6 bases each). This clonotype was sampled from a human donor with aplastic anemia. The CDR3 DNA reads as TGTGCCATCAGTCGAGAACAGGGAGGTGAGCAGTTCTTC. This encodes CAISREQGGEQFF.